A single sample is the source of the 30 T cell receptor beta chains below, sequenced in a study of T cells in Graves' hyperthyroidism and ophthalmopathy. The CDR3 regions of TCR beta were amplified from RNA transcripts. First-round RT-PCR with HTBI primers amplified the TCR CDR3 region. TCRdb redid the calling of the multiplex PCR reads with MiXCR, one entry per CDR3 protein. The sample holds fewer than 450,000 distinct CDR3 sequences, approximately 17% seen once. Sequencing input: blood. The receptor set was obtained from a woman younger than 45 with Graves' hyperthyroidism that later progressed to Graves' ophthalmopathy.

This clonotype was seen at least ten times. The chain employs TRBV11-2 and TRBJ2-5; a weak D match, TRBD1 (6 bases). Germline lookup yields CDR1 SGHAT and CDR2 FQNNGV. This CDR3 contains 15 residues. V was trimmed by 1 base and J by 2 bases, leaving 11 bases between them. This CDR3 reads CASSLVGGPQETQYF. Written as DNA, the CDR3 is TGTGCCAGCAGCTTAGTAGGGGGACCTCAAGAGACCCAGTACTTC.

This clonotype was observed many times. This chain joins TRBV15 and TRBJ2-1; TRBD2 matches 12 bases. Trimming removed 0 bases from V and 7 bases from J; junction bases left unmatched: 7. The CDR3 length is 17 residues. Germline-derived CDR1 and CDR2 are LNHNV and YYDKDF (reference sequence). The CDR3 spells CATSRDPGLAGLNEQFF. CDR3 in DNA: TGTGCCACCAGCAGAGACCCTGGACTAGCGGGATTGAATGAGCAGTTCTTC.

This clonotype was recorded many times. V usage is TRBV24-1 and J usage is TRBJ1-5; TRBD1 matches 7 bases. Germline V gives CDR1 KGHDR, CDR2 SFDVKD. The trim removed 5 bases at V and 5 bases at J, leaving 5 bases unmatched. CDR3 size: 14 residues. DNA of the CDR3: TGTGCCACCAGTGGCTCAGGGGGACATCAGCCCCAGCATTTT. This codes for CATSGSGGHQPQHF.

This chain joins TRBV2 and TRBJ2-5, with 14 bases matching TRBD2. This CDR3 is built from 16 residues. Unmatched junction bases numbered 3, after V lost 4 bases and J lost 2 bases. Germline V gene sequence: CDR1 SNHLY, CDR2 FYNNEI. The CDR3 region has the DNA TGTGCCAGCAGTGGGACTAGCGGGGGGCAACAAGAGACCCAGTACTTC. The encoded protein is CASSGTSGGQQETQYF.

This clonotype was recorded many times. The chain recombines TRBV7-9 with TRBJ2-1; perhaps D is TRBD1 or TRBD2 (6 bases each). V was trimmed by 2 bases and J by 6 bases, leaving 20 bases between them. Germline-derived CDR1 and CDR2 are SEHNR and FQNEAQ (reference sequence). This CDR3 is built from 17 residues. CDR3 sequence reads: CASSLRRDNPLRNEQFF. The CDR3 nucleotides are TGTGCCAGCAGCTTAAGGCGGGACAACCCCCTACGCAATGAGCAGTTCTTC.

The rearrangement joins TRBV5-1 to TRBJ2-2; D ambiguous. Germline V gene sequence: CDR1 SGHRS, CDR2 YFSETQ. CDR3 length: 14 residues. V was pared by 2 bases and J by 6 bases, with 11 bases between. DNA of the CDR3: TGCGCCAGCAGCTTAGATCTGCGCCCCGGGGAGCTGTTTTTT. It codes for CASSLDLRPGELFF.

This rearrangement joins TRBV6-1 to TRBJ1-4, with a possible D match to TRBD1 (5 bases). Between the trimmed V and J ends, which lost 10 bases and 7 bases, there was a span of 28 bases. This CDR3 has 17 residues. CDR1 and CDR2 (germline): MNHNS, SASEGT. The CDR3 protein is CATGLVGGTLSGEKLFF. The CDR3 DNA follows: TGTGCCACCGGATTGGTTGGGGGGACCCTAAGTGGTGAAAAACTGTTTTTT.

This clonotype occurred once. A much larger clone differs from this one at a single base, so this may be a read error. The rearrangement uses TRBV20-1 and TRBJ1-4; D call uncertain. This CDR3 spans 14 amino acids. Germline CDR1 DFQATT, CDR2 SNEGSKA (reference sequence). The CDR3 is CSARDLSTSEKLFF. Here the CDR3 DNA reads TGCAGTGCAAGAGACCTGTCAACTAGTGAAAAACTGTTTTTT.

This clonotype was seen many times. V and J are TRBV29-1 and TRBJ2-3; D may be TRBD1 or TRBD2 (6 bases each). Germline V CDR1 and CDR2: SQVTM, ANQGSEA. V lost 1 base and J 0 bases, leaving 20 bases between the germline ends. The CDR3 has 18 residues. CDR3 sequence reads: CSVEGSLGGTTSTDTQYF. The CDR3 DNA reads TGCAGCGTTGAAGGAAGCCTGGGGGGCACCACTAGCACAGATACGCAGTATTTT.

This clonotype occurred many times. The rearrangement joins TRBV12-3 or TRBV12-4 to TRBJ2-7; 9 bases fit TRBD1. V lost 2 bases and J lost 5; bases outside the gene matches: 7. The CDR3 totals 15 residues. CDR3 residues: CASSLKGTGNHEQYF. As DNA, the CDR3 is TGTGCCAGCAGTTTAAAGGGGACAGGGAACCACGAGCAGTACTTC.

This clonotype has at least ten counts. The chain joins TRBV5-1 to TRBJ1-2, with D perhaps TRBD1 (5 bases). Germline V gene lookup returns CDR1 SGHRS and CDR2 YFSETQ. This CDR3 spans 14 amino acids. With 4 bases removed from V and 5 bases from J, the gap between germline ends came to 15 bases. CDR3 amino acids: CASSLTPEGYGYTF. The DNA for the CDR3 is TGCGCCAGCAGCCTTACACCGGAGGGGTATGGCTACACCTTC.

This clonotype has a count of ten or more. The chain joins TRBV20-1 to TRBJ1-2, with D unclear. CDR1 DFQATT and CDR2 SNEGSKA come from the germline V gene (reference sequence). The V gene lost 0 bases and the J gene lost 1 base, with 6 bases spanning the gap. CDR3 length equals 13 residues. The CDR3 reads CSARETSNYGYTF. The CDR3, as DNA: TGCAGTGCTAGAGAGACCAGTAACTATGGCTACACCTTC.

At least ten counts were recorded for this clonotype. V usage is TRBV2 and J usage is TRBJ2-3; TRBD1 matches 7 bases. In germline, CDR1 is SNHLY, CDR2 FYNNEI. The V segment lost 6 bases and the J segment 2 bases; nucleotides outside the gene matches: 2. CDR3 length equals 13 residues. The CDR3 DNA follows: TGTGCCAGCAGGGGACAGCTCACAGATACGCAGTATTTT. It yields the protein CASRGQLTDTQYF. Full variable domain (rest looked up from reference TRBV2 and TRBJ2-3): EPEVTQTPSHQVTQMGQEVILRCVPISNHLYFYWYRQILGQKVEFLVSFYNNEISEKSEIFDDQFSVERPDGSNFTLKIRSTKLEDSAMYFCASRGQLTDTQYFGPGTRLTVL.

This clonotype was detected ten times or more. For the CDR3, the DNA is TGCGCCAGCAGCTTGGTGGTGACAGGGTCAGATGGCTACACCTTC. Residues: CASSLVVTGSDGYTF. The V call is TRBV5-1, the J call TRBJ1-2, with 7 bases matching TRBD1. The CDR3 sequence is 15 residues long. Germline loops: CDR1 SGHRS, CDR2 YFSETQ. The V segment lost 0 bases and the J segment 6 bases; nucleotides outside the gene matches: 8. Full variable domain (rest looked up from reference TRBV5-1 and TRBJ1-2): KAGVTQTPRYLIKTRGQQVTLSCSPISGHRSVSWYQQTPGQGLQFLFEYFSETQRNKGNFPGRFSGRQFSNSRSEMNVSTLELGDSALYLCASSLVVTGSDGYTFGSGTRLTVV.

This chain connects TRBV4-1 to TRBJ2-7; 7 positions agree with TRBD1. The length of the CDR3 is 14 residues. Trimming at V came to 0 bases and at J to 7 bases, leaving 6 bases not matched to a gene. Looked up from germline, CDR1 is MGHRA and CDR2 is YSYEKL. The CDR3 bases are TGCGCCAGCAGCCAAGAGGACAGGATAGGAGAGCAGTACTTC. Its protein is CASSQEDRIGEQYF.

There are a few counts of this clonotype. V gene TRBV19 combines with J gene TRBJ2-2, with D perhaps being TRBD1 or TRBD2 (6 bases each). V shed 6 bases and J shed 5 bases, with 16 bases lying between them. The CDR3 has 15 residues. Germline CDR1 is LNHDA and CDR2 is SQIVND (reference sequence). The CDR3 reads CASRPQGTGTGELFF. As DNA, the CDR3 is TGTGCCAGTAGGCCTCAGGGGACTGGGACCGGGGAGCTGTTTTTT.

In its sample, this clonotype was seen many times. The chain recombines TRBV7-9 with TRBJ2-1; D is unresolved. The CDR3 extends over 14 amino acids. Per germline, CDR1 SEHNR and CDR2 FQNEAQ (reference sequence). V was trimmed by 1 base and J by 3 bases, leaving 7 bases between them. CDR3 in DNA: TGTGCCAGCAGCTTAGAGGGCGGCTACAATGAGCAGTTCTTC. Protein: CASSLEGGYNEQFF.

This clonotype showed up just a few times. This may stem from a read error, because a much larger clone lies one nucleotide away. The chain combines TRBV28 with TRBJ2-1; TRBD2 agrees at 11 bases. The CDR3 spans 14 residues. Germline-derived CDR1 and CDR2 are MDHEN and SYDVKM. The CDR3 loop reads CASNGLAGINGQFF. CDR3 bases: TGTGCCAGCAATGGACTAGCGGGTATCAATGGGCAGTTCTTC. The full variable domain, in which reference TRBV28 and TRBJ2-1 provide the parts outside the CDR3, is DVKVTQSSRYLVKRTGEKVFLECVQDMDHENMFWYRQDPGLGLRLIYFSYDVKMKEKGDIPEGYSVSREKKERFSLILESASTNQTSMYLCASNGLAGINGQFFGPGTRLTVL.

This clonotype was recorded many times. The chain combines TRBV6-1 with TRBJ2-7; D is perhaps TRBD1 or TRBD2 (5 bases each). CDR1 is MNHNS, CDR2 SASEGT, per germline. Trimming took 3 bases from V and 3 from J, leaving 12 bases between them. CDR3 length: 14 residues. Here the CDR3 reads CASSERGNIYEQYF. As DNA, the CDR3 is TGTGCCAGCAGTGAGAGGGGTAATATCTACGAGCAGTACTTC.

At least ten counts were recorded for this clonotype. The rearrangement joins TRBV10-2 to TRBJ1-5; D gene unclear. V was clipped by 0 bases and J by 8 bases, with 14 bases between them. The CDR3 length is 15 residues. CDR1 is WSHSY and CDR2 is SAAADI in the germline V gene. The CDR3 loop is CASSESERTVEPQHF. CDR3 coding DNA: TGCGCCAGCAGTGAGTCGGAGCGGACCGTTGAGCCCCAGCATTTT.

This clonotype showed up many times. CDR3 nucleotide sequence: TGCGCCAGCAGCCCGAAAAAAAATTTTAACTATGGCTACACCTTC. Encoded protein: CASSPKKNFNYGYTF. V gene TRBV5-1 combines with J gene TRBJ1-2; D is ambiguous. The CDR3 is 15 residues long. Germline V lookup: CDR1 SGHRS, CDR2 YFSETQ. The V and J ends lost 4 bases and 1 base respectively, with 14 bases between them.

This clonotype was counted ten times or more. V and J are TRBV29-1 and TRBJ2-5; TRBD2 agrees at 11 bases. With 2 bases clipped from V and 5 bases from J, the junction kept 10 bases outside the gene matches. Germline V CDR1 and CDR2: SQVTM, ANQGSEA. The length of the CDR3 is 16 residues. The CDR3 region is CSVETSGRAIGETQYF. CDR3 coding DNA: TGCAGCGTTGAAACTAGCGGGAGAGCTATAGGGGAGACCCAGTACTTC.

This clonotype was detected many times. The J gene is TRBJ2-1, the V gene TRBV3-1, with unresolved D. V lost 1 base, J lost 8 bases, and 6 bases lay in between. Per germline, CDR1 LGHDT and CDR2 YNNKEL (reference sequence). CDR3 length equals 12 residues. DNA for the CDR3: TGTGCCAGCAGCCAAGCCCTACATGAGCAGTTCTTC. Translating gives CASSQALHEQFF.

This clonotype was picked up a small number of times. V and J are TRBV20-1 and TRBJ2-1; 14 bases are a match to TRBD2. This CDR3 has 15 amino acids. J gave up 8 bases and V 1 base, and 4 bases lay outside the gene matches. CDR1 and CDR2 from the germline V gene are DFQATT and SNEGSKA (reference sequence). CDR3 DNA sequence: TGCAGTGCTAGAGGACTAGCGGGAGGGATGGATGAGCAGTTCTTC. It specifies CSARGLAGGMDEQFF.

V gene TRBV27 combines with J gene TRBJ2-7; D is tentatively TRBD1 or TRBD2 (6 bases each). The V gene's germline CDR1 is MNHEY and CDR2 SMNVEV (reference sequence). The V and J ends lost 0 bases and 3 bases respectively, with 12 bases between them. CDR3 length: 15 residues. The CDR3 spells CASSLSRRDNYEQYF. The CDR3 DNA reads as TGTGCCAGCAGTTTATCTCGGCGGGACAACTACGAGCAGTACTTC.

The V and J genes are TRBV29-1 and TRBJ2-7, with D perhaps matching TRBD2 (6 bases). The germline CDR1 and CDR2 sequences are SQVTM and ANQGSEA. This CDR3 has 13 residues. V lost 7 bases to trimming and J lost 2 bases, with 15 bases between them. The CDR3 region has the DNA TGCAGCGCCAAAGGTAGCGGTACCTACGAGCAGTACTTC. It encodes CSAKGSGTYEQYF.

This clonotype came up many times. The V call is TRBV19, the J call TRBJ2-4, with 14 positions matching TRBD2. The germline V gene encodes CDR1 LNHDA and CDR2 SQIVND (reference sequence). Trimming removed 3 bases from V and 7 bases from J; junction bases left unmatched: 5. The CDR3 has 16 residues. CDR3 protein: CASSIGTSGSSNIQYF. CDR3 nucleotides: TGTGCCAGTAGTATCGGGACTAGCGGGAGTTCGAACATTCAGTACTTC.

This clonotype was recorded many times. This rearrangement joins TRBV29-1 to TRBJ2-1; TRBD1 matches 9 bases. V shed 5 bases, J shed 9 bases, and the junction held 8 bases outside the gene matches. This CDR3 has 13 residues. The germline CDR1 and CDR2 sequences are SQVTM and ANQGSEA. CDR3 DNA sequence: TGCAGCGTTCCGGGACAGGGAGGCAGTGAGCAGTTCTTC. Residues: CSVPGQGGSEQFF.

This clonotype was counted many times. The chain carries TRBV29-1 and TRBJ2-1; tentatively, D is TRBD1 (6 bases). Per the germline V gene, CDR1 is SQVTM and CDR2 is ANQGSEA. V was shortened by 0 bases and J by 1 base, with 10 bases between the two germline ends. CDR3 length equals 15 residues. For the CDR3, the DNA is TGCAGCGTTGAAGACCTGGACAGATCCTACAATGAGCAGTTCTTC. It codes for CSVEDLDRSYNEQFF.

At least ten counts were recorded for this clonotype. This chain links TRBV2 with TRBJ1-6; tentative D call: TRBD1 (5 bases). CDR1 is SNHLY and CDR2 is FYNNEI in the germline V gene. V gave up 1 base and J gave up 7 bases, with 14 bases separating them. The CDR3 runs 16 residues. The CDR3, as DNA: TGTGCCAGCAGTGAAGGTTCGCAGGGAAGGAATTCACCCCTCCACTTT. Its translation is CASSEGSQGRNSPLHF.